Listed below are T cell receptor beta chains from one sample, sequenced in a study of Ad26.COV2.S vaccination and SARS-CoV-2 variants. TCRdb's copy holds only in-frame clones and misses some; the assay was immunoSEQ multiplex PCR. The table shows about 350,000 clones, with about 87% occurring only once. This material consisted of peripheral blood, taken in a trial of Ad26.COV2.S vaccine versus placebo. Receptors were obtained from a person aged 18 to 59 who received the Ad26.COV2.S COVID-19 vaccine or a placebo. Each CDR3 is given with its conserved first and last residue. Each record gives: D gene, J gene, clone size, V gene, CDR3 DNA, CDR3 protein. A D gene is named only where the DNA matches it firmly. A row's size may be missing; if present it is once, few, many or a size class.

>-|TRBJ2-1|-|TRBV2
TGTGCCAGCAGTGACAGCCAGGGAACCTACAATGAGCAGTTCTTC
CASSDSQGTYNEQFF
>-|TRBJ1-1|few|TRBV6-6
TGTGCCAGCAGTTCCCCGGGGACAAAATACACTGAAGCTTTCTTT
CASSSPGTKYTEAFF
>-|TRBJ2-7|-|TRBV19
TGTGCCAGTAGTATGGAGTACGGCAGAGTGGAGCAGTACTTC
CASSMEYGRVEQYF
>TRBD1|TRBJ1-2|-|TRBV10-3
TGTGCCATCAGTGAGTCGCCGGGACAGGACTCACAGGTACCCTATGGCTACACCTTC
CAISESPGQDSQVPYGYTF
>-|TRBJ2-7|-|TRBV28
TGTGCCAGCAGCCGAAGGGACGGGACGGTCTACGAGCAGTACTTC
CASSRRDGTVYEQYF
>-|TRBJ1-5|-|TRBV12-3/TRBV12-4
TGTGCCAGCAGGTCTCAGAATCTACCCCAGCATTTT
CASRSQNLPQHF
>-|TRBJ1-2|-|TRBV7-9
TGTGCCAGCAGCTCCCCTCTACCACAGGGAACTAACTATGGCTACACCTTC
CASSSPLPQGTNYGYTF
>-|TRBJ1-4|-|TRBV30
TGTGCCTGGAGTGATCCATCCATCCGGGTAAAACTGTTTTTT
CAWSDPSIRVKLFF
>-|TRBJ1-3|-|TRBV2
TGTGCCAGCAGTGAATACCCTAACAAATGGGGGGGAAGCTCTGGAAACACCATATATTTT
CASSEYPNKWGGSSGNTIYF
>-|TRBJ1-5|-|TRBV18
TGTGCCAGCTCACCGGATTTTATCCCGGGACCGCGCAGAGATCAGCCCCAGCATTTT
CASSPDFIPGPRRDQPQHF
>-|TRBJ1-5|-|TRBV9
TGTGCCAGCAGCTCCGAAGGGCTCAATCAGCCCCAGCATTTT
CASSSEGLNQPQHF
>TRBD1|TRBJ1-2|-|TRBV6-2/TRBV6-3
TGTGCCAGCAGTTACTCGGGGACAGGGGGCAACTATGGCTACACCTTC
CASSYSGTGGNYGYTF
>TRBD2|TRBJ2-5|-|TRBV4-3
TGCGCCAGCAGCCAAGATGCGGGGCTAGCGGCCAGCAGGGCCCAGTACTTC
CASSQDAGLAASRAQYF
>TRBD2|TRBJ2-2|-|TRBV19
TGTGCCAGTAGCTCACTAGCGGGAAACACCGGGGAGCTGTTTTTT
CASSSLAGNTGELFF
>TRBD1|TRBJ1-6|few|TRBV6-4
TGTGCCAGCAGAGGGACAGGGTCTCGAGGTTCACCCCTCCACTTT
CASRGTGSRGSPLHF
>-|TRBJ1-2|-|TRBV7-2
TGTGCCAGCAGCTTAGATACAGGGGGCTACACCTTC
CASSLDTGGYTF
>TRBD1|TRBJ2-7|few|TRBV2
TGTGCCAGCAATCCGGGACAGGGTTTGGGGTCCTACGAGCAGTACTTC
CASNPGQGLGSYEQYF
>-|TRBJ2-1|few|TRBV3-1/TRBV3-2
TGTGCCAGCAGCCGAGACTTGGATAAATACAATGAGCAGTTCTTC
CASSRDLDKYNEQFF
>-|TRBJ2-3|-|TRBV7-9
TGTGCCAGCAGCACAGGTGGGGGGTCACCTGGTACGCAGTATTTT
CASSTGGGSPGTQYF
>-|TRBJ1-1|-|TRBV7-2
TGTGCCAGCAGCTGGCGGTGGGGGCTTGAAGCTTTCTTT
CASSWRWGLEAFF
>TRBD1|TRBJ1-1|-|TRBV11-2
TGTGCCAGCAGCTTACCACGACAGGGGAGGCCTGAAGCTTTCTTT
CASSLPRQGRPEAFF
>-|TRBJ1-6|-|TRBV7-9
TGTGCCAGCAGCTTAGCGGCGGGATCTGGCGGCTCCTATAATTCACCCCTCCACTTT
CASSLAAGSGGSYNSPLHF
>-|TRBJ2-4|-|TRBV4-3
TGCGCCAGCAGCCAAGATGGTAGATTTAACATTCAGTACTTC
CASSQDGRFNIQYF
>-|TRBJ2-7|-|TRBV30
TGTGCCTGGAGCTCCCTCACCGGACTCAAAAGGGGCTACGAGCAGTACTTC
CAWSSLTGLKRGYEQYF
>TRBD1|TRBJ2-7|-|TRBV7-3
TGTGCCAGCAGCCAATATAGGACAGGGAGAAAACCAACCTACGAGCAGTACTTC
CASSQYRTGRKPTYEQYF
>-|TRBJ2-2|-|TRBV29-1
TGCAGCGTTGTTTCTTGGACCACCGGGGAGCTGTTTTTT
CSVVSWTTGELFF
>-|TRBJ2-3|-|TRBV5-1
TGCGCCAGCAGCCTCCCATGGGCGGGGAAACCAGATACGCAGTATTTT
CASSLPWAGKPDTQYF
>TRBD2|TRBJ2-3|-|TRBV9
TGTGCCAGCAGCGTACAGGGACTAGTATCGGATACGCAGTATTTT
CASSVQGLVSDTQYF
>-|TRBJ1-2|-|TRBV7-3
TGTGCCAGCAGCTTAACGAGGGATGAGGGCTATGGCTACACCTTC
CASSLTRDEGYGYTF
>-|TRBJ2-7|-|TRBV7-9
TGTGCCAGCAGGGAAAAGGGTTCCGGCTACGAGCAGTACTTC
CASREKGSGYEQYF
>-|TRBJ2-5|-|TRBV15
TGTGCCACCAGCGGAGGTGGCGGAACCCTCGGGGAGACCCAGTACTTC
CATSGGGGTLGETQYF
>TRBD1|TRBJ1-6|-|TRBV18
TGTGCCAGCTCTACGGAGGGACAGGAGTACTCACCCCTCCACTTT
CASSTEGQEYSPLHF
>TRBD1|TRBJ1-1|-|TRBV9
TGTGCCAGCAGTATTCGGGACAGGGCGAACACTGAAGCTTTCTTT
CASSIRDRANTEAFF
>TRBD1|TRBJ2-7|-|TRBV5-1
TGCGCCAGCAGCTTGGCGCCTGGGACAGGGATCGGCGAGCAGTACTTC
CASSLAPGTGIGEQYF
>-|TRBJ1-1|once|TRBV18
TGTGCCAGCTCACGACAGTTGAACACTGAAGCTTTCTTT
CASSRQLNTEAFF
>TRBD2|TRBJ2-1|-|TRBV19
TGTGCCAGTAGTATTTCCTCGGGAGGGCCTCAGGAGCAGTTCTTC
CASSISSGGPQEQFF
>TRBD1|TRBJ1-4|-|TRBV11-2
TGTGCCAGCAGCTCCGGGTGGGGACAGGTCAATGAAAAACTGTTTTTT
CASSSGWGQVNEKLFF
>-|TRBJ1-1|-|TRBV6-5
TGTGCCAGCAGTTACAGGGGGGGGACTGAAGCTTTCTTT
CASSYRGGTEAFF
>-|TRBJ1-5|-|TRBV18
TGTGCCAGCTCACCCGGGGAAAACAATCAGCCCCAGCATTTT
CASSPGENNQPQHF
>TRBD1|TRBJ2-7|-|TRBV11-2
TGTGCCAGCAGCTTAGGGGACAGGGGCTCCTACGAGCAGTACTTC
CASSLGDRGSYEQYF